This T cell receptor (beta chain) was recovered during a study of siplizumab effects on memory and regulatory T cells. Method: immunoSEQ multiplex PCR; TCRdb's copy keeps in-frame clones and lacks some. This sample yields approximately 94,000 clones, of which 91% are seen a single time; 0.14% to 0.15% belongs to the top ten. The study, taken as a whole, reports: Confirmatory evidence of suppressive function in proliferating siplizumab-culture Tregs was not obtained.

The CDR3 totals 15 residues. The J segment lost 7 bases and the V segment lost 3 bases, leaving 4 bases of the junction unmatched. CDR1 is SNHLY, CDR2 FYNNEI, per germline. A remark on this clone: As yet, its antigen is unknown.

The chain is built from TRBV2 and TRBJ2-2; 11 bases are shared with TRBD2. This receptor was taken from a human donor in good health. Sequencing was performed on CD4+ T cells sorted from blood. The CDR3 loop is CASSELTSGSGELFF. For the CDR3, the DNA is TGTGCCAGCAGTGAGTTAACTAGCGGGAGCGGGGAGCTGTTTTTT.